Below, 16 T cell receptor beta chains from the same sample are listed, as sequenced in a study of PD-L1 blockade in urothelial cancer. Time point of the sample: pretreatment peripheral blood. The protocol was immunoSEQ multiplex PCR, while the TCRdb copy is restricted to in-frame clones and leaves out a portion. The sample holds roughly 40,000 clones, approximately 90% seen once. This specimen was PBMCs, taken around atezolizumab (anti-PD-L1) treatment. These receptor sequences come from a woman aged 55-69 years with urothelial cancer.

The J gene is TRBJ1-2, the V gene TRBV4-1; D unclear. From germline, CDR1 is MGHRA and CDR2 YSYEKL. The CDR3 is 15 residues long. V lost 1 base, J lost 2 bases, and 11 bases lay in between. The CDR3 protein is CASSQGRALNYGYTF. The CDR3 DNA sequence: TGCGCCAGCAGCCAAGGGAGGGCCTTGAACTATGGCTACACCTTC.

The chain has TRBV6-5 and TRBJ2-3; 8 bases agree with TRBD1. Germline V gives CDR1 MNHEY, CDR2 SVGAGI. The CDR3 is 15 residues long. The V segment lost 7 bases and the J segment 5 bases; nucleotides outside the gene matches: 11. The CDR3 is CASTSQGQAGDTQYF. The CDR3 coding sequence is TGTGCCAGCACCTCACAGGGACAGGCAGGAGATACGCAGTATTTT.

This chain uses TRBV4-1 with TRBJ2-4; D might be TRBD2 (6 bases). The CDR3 length is 15 residues. V dropped 4 bases and J dropped 5 bases, with 15 bases sitting between them. Germline CDR1 is MGHRA and CDR2 is YSYEKL. The chain's CDR3 is CASSLRGRDQNIQYF. The CDR3 DNA follows: TGCGCCAGCAGCCTGCGGGGTCGGGACCAAAACATTCAGTACTTC.

In this sample, this clone turned up once. V is TRBV14 and J is TRBJ2-3; a possible D gene is TRBD1 (6 bases). The CDR3 contains 16 residues. V was trimmed by 4 bases and J by 0 bases, leaving 14 bases between them. Looked up from germline, CDR1 is SGHDN and CDR2 is FVKESK. Here the CDR3 reads CASSPLGGSSTDTQYF. The CDR3 DNA reads TGTGCCAGCAGCCCCCTAGGGGGTTCTAGCACAGATACGCAGTATTTT.

The V gene is TRBV19, the J gene TRBJ2-7; D might be TRBD2 (6 bases). V was shortened by 2 bases and J by 1 base, with 12 bases between the two germline ends. The CDR3 is 15 amino acids. CDR1 is LNHDA, CDR2 SQIVND, per germline (reference sequence). CDR3 in DNA: TGTGCCAGTAGTATAAACTACGGGAGTTCCTACGAGCAGTACTTC. As protein: CASSINYGSSYEQYF.

The chain uses TRBV11-3 and TRBJ2-1; 9 nucleotides match TRBD1. CDR3 length: 15 residues. The germline V gene encodes CDR1 SGHNT and CDR2 YENEEA. Trimming cost V 5 bases and J 4 bases; bases outside gene matches: 6. The CDR3 is CASSPRQGGYNEQFF. CDR3 bases: TGTGCCAGCAGCCCCCGACAGGGGGGTTACAATGAGCAGTTCTTC.

This chain joins TRBV5-5 and TRBJ1-2, with D uncertain. Germline CDR1 is SGHKS and CDR2 is YYEKEE (reference sequence). There are 11 residues in the CDR3. V dropped 5 bases and J dropped 6 bases, with 8 bases sitting between them. As DNA, the CDR3 is TGTGCCAGCAGTTTTCCAGATGGCTACACCTTC. Amino acid sequence: CASSFPDGYTF.

The chain employs TRBV5-6 and TRBJ1-2, with 7 bases fitting TRBD1. The V gene end was trimmed by 4 bases and the J gene end by 5 bases; junction bases not matched to a gene: 5. Germline loops: CDR1 SGHDT, CDR2 YYEEEE. The CDR3 covers 13 residues. The CDR3 sequence: CASSRDRVYGYTF. In DNA, the CDR3 is TGTGCCAGCAGCCGCGACAGGGTATATGGCTACACCTTC.

The CDR3 spells CASSLASGYTDTQYF. In nucleotides, the CDR3 is TGTGCCAGCAGCTTAGCTAGCGGATACACAGATACGCAGTATTTT. The chain has TRBV7-9 and TRBJ2-3; TRBD2 might be the D (6 bases). This CDR3 contains 15 residues. V was shortened by 0 bases and J by 2 bases, with 9 bases between the two germline ends. CDR1 is SEHNR and CDR2 is FQNEAQ in the germline V gene (reference sequence).

CDR3 sequence (DNA): TGTGCCAGCAGCGCTACGCCCAACTCCTACGAGCAGTACTTC. Its translation: CASSATPNSYEQYF. The chain employs TRBV7-2 and TRBJ2-7; D uncertain. Germline lookup yields CDR1 SGHTA and CDR2 FQGNSA. There are 14 residues in the CDR3. Trimming took 5 bases from V and 0 from J, leaving 11 bases between them.

J is TRBJ2-7 and V is TRBV5-6; D not certain. The germline V gene has CDR1 SGHDT and CDR2 YYEEEE. The CDR3 has 14 residues. Trimming removed 2 bases at V and 2 bases at J, with 11 bases between. CDR3 in DNA: TGTGCCAGCAGCTTCAACTCCCCGGCCTACGAGCAGTACTTC. As protein: CASSFNSPAYEQYF.

J is TRBJ2-1 and V is TRBV4-2, with 9 bases fitting TRBD2. The CDR3 extends over 15 amino acids. V lost 1 base, J lost 4 bases, and 2 bases stayed unmatched. CDR1 LGHNA and CDR2 YNFKEQ come from the germline V gene. The CDR3 DNA reads TGTGCCAGCAGCCAAGGGACTAGCGCTTACAATGAGCAGTTCTTC. Encoded protein: CASSQGTSAYNEQFF.

This rearrangement joins TRBV18 to TRBJ2-3; perhaps TRBD2 as D (5 bases). V was clipped by 7 bases and J by 5 bases, with 19 bases between them. Germline loops: CDR1 KGHSH, CDR2 LQKENI. The CDR3 consists of 15 residues. CDR3 bases: TGTGCCAGCTGCATCCCTGTCGGGAAGGAAGATACGCAGTATTTT. Protein: CASCIPVGKEDTQYF. Variable domain in full (rest from reference TRBV18 and TRBJ2-3): NAGVMQNPRHLVRRRGQEARLRCSPMKGHSHVYWYRQLPEEGLKFMVYLQKENIIDESGMPKERFSAEFPKEGPSILRIQQVVRGDSAAYFCASCIPVGKEDTQYFGPGTRLTVL.

This chain's CDR3 is CASSLPGGGSNQPQHF. CDR3 coding DNA: TGTGCCAGCAGCCTGCCGGGCGGGGGTAGCAATCAGCCCCAGCATTTT. The chain recombines TRBV7-8 with TRBJ1-5; possibly TRBD1 for D (5 bases). V was clipped by 5 bases and J by 0 bases, with 14 bases between them. This CDR3 has 16 amino acids. Per the germline V gene, CDR1 is SGHVS and CDR2 is FQNEAQ.

The gene calls are TRBV21-1 and TRBJ2-2; TRBD2, as called in the table, went unchecked against the DNA. TRBV21-1 constitutes a pseudogene. The CDR3 is 9 amino acids. CDR3 residues: CLVTGELFF. The CDR3 coding sequence is TGTCTCGTCACCGGGGAGCTGTTTTTT.

The chain couples TRBV7-9 to TRBJ2-2, with 8 bases fitting TRBD2. The CDR3 runs 15 residues. Germline values: CDR1 SEHNR, CDR2 FQNEAQ (reference sequence). Trimming removed 6 bases from V and 5 bases from J; junction bases left unmatched: 8. CDR3 amino acids: CASRPSGRGTGELFF. CDR3 DNA sequence: TGTGCCAGCAGACCGAGCGGGAGAGGAACCGGGGAGCTGTTTTTT. The entire variable domain, with the rest obtained from reference TRBV7-9 and TRBJ2-2, is as follows: DTGVSQNPRHKITKRGQNVTFRCDPISEHNRLYWYRQTLGQGPEFLTYFQNEAQLEKSRLLSDRFSAERPKGSFSTLEIQRTEQGDSAMYLCASRPSGRGTGELFFGEGSRLTVL.